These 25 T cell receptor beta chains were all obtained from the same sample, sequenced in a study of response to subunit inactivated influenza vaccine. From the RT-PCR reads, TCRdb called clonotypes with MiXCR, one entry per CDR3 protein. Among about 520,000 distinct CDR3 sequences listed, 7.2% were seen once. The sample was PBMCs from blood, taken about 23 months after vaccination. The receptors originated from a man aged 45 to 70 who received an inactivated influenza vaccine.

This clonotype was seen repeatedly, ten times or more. The CDR3 is CASSLGGLGTMNIQYF. CDR3 nucleotide sequence: TGCGCCAGCAGCTTGGGGGGTCTCGGCACGATGAACATTCAGTACTTC. The genes are TRBV5-1 and TRBJ2-4; D not certain. V was clipped by 0 bases and J by 7 bases, with 17 bases between them. Germline lookup yields CDR1 SGHRS and CDR2 YFSETQ. This CDR3 region has 16 residues.

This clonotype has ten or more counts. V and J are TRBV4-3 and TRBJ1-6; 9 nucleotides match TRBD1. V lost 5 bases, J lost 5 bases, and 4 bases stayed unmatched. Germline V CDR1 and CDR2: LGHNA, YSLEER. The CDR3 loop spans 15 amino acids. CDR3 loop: CASSTRTGDNSPLHF. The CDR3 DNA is TGCGCCAGCAGCACGCGGACAGGGGATAATTCACCCCTCCACTTT.

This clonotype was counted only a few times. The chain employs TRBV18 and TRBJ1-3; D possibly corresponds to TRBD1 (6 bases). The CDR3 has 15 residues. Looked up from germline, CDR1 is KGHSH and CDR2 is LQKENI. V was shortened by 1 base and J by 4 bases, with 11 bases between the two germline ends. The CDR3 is CASSPLIGQGNTIYF. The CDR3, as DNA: TGTGCCAGCTCACCACTTATCGGACAGGGAAACACCATATATTTT.

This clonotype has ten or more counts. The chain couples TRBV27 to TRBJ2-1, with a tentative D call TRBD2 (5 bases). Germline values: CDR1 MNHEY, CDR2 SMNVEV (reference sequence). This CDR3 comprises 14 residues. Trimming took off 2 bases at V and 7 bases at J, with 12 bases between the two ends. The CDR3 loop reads CASSLGGGWNEQFF. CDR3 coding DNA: TGTGCCAGCAGTTTAGGCGGCGGGTGGAATGAGCAGTTCTTC.

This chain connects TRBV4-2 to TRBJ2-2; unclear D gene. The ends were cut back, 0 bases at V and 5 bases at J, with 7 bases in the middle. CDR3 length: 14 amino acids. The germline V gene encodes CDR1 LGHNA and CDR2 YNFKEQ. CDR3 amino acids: CASSQETPTGELFF. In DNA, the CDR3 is TGTGCCAGCAGCCAAGAGACCCCAACCGGGGAGCTGTTTTTT.

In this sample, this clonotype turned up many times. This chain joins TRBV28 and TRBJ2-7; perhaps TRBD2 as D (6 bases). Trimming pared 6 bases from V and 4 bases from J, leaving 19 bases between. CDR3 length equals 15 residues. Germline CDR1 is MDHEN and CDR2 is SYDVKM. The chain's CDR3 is CASRSRGGRLYEQYF. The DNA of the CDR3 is TGTGCCAGCAGATCGCGTGGGGGGAGGCTATACGAGCAGTACTTC.

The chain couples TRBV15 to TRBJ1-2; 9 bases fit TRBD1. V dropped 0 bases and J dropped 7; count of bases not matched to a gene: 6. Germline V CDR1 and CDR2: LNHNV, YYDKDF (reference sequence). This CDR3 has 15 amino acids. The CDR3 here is CATSRDRLTGGGYTF. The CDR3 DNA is TGTGCCACCAGCAGAGATCGATTGACAGGGGGTGGCTACACCTTC.

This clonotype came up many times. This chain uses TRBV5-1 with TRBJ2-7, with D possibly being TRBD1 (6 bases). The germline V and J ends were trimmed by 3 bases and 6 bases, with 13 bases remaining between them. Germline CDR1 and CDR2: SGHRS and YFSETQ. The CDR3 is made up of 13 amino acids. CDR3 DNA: TGCGCCAGCAGCTCTCAACAGGGCCCCGAGCAGTACTTC. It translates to CASSSQQGPEQYF.

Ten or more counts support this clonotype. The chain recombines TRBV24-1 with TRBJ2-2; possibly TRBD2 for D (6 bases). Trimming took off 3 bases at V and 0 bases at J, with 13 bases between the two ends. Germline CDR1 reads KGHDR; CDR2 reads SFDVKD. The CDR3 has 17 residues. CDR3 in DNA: TGTGCCACCAGTGATCCCGGGAGAGGGGCGAACACCGGGGAGCTGTTTTTT. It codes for CATSDPGRGANTGELFF.

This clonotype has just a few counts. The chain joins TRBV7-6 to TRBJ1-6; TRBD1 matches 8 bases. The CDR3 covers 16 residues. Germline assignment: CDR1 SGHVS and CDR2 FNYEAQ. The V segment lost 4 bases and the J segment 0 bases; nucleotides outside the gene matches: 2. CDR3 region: CASSSGQGSYNSPLHF. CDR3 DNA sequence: TGTGCCAGCAGCTCAGGACAGGGCTCCTATAATTCACCCCTCCACTTT.

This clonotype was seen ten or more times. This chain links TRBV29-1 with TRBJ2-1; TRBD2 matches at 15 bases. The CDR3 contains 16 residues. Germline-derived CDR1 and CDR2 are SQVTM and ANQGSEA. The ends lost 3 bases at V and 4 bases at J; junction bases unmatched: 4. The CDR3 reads CSVEGLAGGIYNEQFF. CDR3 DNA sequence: TGCAGCGTTGAGGGACTAGCGGGGGGCATATACAATGAGCAGTTCTTC.

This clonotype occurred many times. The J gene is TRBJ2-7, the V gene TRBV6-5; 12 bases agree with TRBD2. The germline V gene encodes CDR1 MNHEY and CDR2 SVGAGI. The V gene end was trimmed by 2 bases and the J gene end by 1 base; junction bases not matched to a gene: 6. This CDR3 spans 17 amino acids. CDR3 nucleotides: TGTGCCAGCAGTTACACTAGCGGGGGGCCTCCATCCTACGAGCAGTACTTC. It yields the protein CASSYTSGGPPSYEQYF.

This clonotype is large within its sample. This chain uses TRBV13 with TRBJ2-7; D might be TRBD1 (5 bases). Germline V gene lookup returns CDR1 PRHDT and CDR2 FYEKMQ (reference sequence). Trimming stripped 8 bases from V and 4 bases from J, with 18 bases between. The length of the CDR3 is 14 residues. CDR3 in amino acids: CASGTGAGVYEQYF. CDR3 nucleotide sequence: TGTGCCAGCGGTACAGGCGCAGGTGTGTACGAGCAGTACTTC.

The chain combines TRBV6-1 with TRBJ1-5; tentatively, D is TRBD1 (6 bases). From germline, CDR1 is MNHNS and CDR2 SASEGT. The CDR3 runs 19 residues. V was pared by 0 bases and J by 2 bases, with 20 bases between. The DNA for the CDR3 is TGTGCCAGCAGTGAAGCGCTCTCGGGTGCAGGGGCTGGCAATCAGCCCCAGCATTTT. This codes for CASSEALSGAGAGNQPQHF.

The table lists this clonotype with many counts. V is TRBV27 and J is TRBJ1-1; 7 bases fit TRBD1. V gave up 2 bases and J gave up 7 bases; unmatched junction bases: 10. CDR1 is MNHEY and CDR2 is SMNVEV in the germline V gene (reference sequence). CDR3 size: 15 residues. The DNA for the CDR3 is TGTGCCAGCAGTTTAAGCGGCAGGGGGAGGGTTGAAGCTTTCTTT. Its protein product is CASSLSGRGRVEAFF.

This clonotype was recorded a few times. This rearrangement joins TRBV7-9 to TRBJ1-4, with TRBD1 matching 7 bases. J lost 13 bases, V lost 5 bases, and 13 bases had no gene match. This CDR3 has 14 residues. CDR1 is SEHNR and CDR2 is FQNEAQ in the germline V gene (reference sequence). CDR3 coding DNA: TGTGCCAGCAGCCAGGGGACAGCCGGGAAGGGACTGTTTTTT. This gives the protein CASSQGTAGKGLFF.

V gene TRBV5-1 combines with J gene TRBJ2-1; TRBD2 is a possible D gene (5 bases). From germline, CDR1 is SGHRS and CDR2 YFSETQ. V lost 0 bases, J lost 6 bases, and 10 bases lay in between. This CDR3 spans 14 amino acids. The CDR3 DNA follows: TGCGCCAGCAGCTTGGTACCGGGGATCAATGAGCAGTTCTTC. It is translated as CASSLVPGINEQFF. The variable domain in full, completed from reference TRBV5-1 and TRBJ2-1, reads KAGVTQTPRYLIKTRGQQVTLSCSPISGHRSVSWYQQTPGQGLQFLFEYFSETQRNKGNFPGRFSGRQFSNSRSEMNVSTLELGDSALYLCASSLVPGINEQFFGPGTRLTVL.

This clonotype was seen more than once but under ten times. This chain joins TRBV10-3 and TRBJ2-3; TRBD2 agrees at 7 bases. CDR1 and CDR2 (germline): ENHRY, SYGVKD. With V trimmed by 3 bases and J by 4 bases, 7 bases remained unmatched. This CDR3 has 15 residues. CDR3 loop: CAISDVAGGADTQYF. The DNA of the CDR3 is TGTGCCATCAGTGACGTAGCGGGTGGGGCAGATACGCAGTATTTT.

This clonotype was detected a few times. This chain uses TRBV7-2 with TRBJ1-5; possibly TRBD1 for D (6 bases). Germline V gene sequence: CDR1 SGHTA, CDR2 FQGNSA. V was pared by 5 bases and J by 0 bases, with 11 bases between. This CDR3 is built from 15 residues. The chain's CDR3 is CASSITGYSNQPQHF. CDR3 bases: TGTGCCAGCAGCATTACAGGGTATAGCAATCAGCCCCAGCATTTT.

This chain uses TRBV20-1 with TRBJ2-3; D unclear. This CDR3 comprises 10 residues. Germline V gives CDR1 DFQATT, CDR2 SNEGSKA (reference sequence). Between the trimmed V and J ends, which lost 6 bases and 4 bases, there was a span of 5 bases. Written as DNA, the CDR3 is TGCAGTGCCTTTTCAGATACGCAGTATTTT. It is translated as CSAFSDTQYF.

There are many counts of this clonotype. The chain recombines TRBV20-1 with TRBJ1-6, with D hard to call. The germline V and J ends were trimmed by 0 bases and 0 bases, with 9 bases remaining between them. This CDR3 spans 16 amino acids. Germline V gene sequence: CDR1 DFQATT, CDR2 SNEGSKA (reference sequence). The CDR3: CSARDGGSSYNSPLHF. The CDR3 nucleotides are TGCAGTGCTAGAGATGGAGGGAGCTCCTATAATTCACCCCTCCACTTT.

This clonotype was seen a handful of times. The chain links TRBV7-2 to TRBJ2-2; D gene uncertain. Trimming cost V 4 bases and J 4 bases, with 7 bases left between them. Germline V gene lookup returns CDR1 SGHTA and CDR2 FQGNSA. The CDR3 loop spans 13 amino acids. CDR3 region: CASSSVGTGELFF. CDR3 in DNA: TGTGCCAGCAGCTCCGTTGGCACCGGGGAGCTGTTTTTT.

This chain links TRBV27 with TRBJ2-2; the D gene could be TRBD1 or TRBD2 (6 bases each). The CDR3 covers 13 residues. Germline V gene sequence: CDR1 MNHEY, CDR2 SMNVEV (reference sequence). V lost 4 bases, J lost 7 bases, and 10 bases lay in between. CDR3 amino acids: CASSWGANGELFF. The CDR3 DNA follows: TGTGCCAGCAGTTGGGGGGCCAACGGGGAGCTGTTTTTT.

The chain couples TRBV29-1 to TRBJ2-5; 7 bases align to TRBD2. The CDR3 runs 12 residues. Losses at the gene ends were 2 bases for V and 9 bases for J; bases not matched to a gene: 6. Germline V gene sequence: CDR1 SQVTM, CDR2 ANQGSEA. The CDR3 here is CSVESGMGPQYF. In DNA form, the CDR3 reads TGCAGCGTTGAAAGCGGGATGGGGCCCCAGTACTTC.

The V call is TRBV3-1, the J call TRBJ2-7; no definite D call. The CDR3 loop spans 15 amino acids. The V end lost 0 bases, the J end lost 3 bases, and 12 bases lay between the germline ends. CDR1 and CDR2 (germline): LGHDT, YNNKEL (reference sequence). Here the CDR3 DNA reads TGTGCCAGCAGCCAAGATCTTCGCAGGAACTACGAGCAGTACTTC. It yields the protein CASSQDLRRNYEQYF.